This T cell receptor beta chain was identified in a study of shared clonotypes between healthy human individuals. The CDR3 is 14 residues long. CDR1 LNHDA and CDR2 SQIVND come from the germline V gene (reference sequence). The V end lost 3 bases, the J end lost 1 base, and 7 bases lay between the germline ends. The method was immunoSEQ multiplex PCR; TCRdb's version includes in-frame clones alone and lacks a portion of them. This sample yields 550,000 to 850,000 clones, of which roughly 70% are seen a single time; 1.5% to 2% belongs to the top ten. The sequenced material came from memory CD4+ T cells sorted from blood. Subset here: CD45RA-negative fraction. The sequence was obtained from a woman between 25 and 40 years old in good health. J is TRBJ1-5 and V is TRBV19; unclear D gene. The chain's CDR3 is CASSIFRSNQPQHF. The CDR3 bases are TGTGCCAGTAGTATTTTCAGAAGCAATCAGCCCCAGCATTTT.